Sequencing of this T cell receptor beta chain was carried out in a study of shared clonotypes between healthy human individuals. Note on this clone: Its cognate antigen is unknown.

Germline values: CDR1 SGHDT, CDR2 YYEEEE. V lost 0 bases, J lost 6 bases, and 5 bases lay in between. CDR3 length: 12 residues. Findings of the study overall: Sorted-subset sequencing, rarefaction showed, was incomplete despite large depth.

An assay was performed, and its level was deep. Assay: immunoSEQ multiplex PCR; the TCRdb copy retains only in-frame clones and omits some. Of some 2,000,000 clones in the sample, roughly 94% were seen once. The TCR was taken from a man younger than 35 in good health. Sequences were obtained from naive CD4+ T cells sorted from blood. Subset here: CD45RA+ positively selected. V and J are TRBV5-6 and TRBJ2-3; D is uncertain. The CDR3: CASSLVLDTQYF. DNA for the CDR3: TGTGCCAGCAGCTTGGTATTGGATACGCAGTATTTT.